This is a list of T cell receptor beta chains from one sample in a study of blood T cells in healthy people across ages. MiXCR, run by TCRdb on the 5' RACE reads, gives a single entry per CDR3 protein. The sample lists about 800,000 distinct CDR3 sequences; about half were seen once. The sequenced sample consisted of blood. The receptor set was obtained from a man of 80 years or more in good health. CDR3s include the opening cysteine and the closing phenylalanine or tryptophan. The D gene is left open where the match is weak. Not all rows give a size; the values are once, few, many and, for expanded clones, a class.

d_gene,abundance,v_gene,j_gene,CDR3aa,CDR3nt
NA,many,TRBV5-1,TRBJ2-1,CASSLSRGAFYNEQFF,TGCGCCAGCAGCCTTTCCAGGGGGGCTTTCTACAATGAGCAGTTCTTC
NA,NA,TRBV12-3/TRBV12-4,TRBJ2-1,CASSSPLERISYNEQFF,TGTGCCAGCAGTTCCCCTCTCGAGCGCATCTCCTACAATGAGCAGTTCTTC
NA,NA,TRBV2,TRBJ1-4,CASGSATNEKLFF,TGTGCCAGCGGGAGTGCAACTAATGAAAAACTGTTTTTT
NA,many,TRBV30,TRBJ2-6,CAWIFPGANVLTF,TGTGCCTGGATCTTCCCTGGGGCCAACGTCCTGACTTTC
NA,NA,TRBV9,TRBJ2-5,CASSVGTGGLRETQYF,TGTGCCAGCAGCGTCGGGACGGGGGGCCTTAGAGAGACCCAGTACTTC
NA,few,TRBV20-1,TRBJ2-3,CSARSPRGGTDTQYF,TGCAGTGCTAGATCCCCAAGGGGGGGGACAGATACGCAGTATTTT
TRBD1,NA,TRBV28,TRBJ1-2,CASSARQGANYGYTF,TGTGCCAGCTCTGCCAGACAGGGGGCTAACTATGGCTACACCTTC
NA,many,TRBV6-2/TRBV6-3,TRBJ1-1,CASSYTRTTDTEAFF,TGTGCCAGCAGTTACACCCGGACGACTGACACTGAAGCTTTCTTT
NA,NA,TRBV4-2,TRBJ2-3,CASSQDPPGGASTDTQYF,TGTGCCAGCAGCCAAGATCCCCCGGGTGGCGCTAGCACAGATACGCAGTATTTT
NA,many,TRBV28,TRBJ1-2,CASRPQGGVGGYTF,TGTGCCAGCAGACCGCAGGGAGGGGTTGGAGGCTACACCTTC
NA,NA,TRBV6-6,TRBJ1-1,CASSAPQSANTEAFF,TGTGCCAGCAGCGCGCCTCAGTCTGCGAACACTGAAGCTTTCTTT
TRBD1,NA,TRBV6-6,TRBJ2-1,CASSYGGQALWGEQFF,TGTGCCAGCAGTTACGGGGGACAGGCACTTTGGGGTGAGCAGTTCTTC
NA,NA,TRBV27,TRBJ2-7,CASSGSRGHSDYEQYF,TGTGCCAGCAGTGGGAGTAGGGGACATTCTGACTACGAGCAGTACTTC
NA,NA,TRBV20-1,TRBJ1-4,CSAKGRGDEKLFF,TGCAGTGCTAAGGGACGGGGGGATGAAAAACTGTTTTTT
NA,NA,TRBV20-1,TRBJ2-1,CSAGPLSEQFF,TGCAGTGCGGGACCCCTAAGTGAGCAGTTCTTC
TRBD2,NA,TRBV6-1,TRBJ2-5,CASSPSVAGVSYNEQYF,TGTGCCAGCAGCCCTTCTGTAGCGGGAGTCTCCTACAATGAGCAGTACTTC
TRBD1,NA,TRBV13,TRBJ2-7,CASSAGTGGYNEQYF,TGTGCCAGCAGCGCCGGGACAGGGGGATACAATGAGCAGTACTTC
NA,NA,TRBV7-9,TRBJ2-1,CASSAPGGAYNEQFF,TGTGCCAGCAGCGCTCCGGGCGGGGCCTACAATGAGCAGTTCTTC
TRBD2,NA,TRBV7-2,TRBJ2-7,CASGSRLASYNEQYF,TGTGCCAGCGGGTCTCGACTAGCGTCCTACAATGAGCAGTACTTC
NA,NA,TRBV29-1,TRBJ1-1,CSALVDTEAFF,TGCAGCGCCTTAGTGGACACTGAAGCTTTCTTT
NA,few,TRBV10-3,TRBJ1-1,CAIKFAFETEAFF,TGTGCCATCAAGTTTGCGTTTGAGACTGAAGCTTTCTTT
TRBD2,few,TRBV7-2,TRBJ2-7,CASSPQPPRTSLSEQYF,TGTGCCAGCAGCCCCCAACCTCCGCGGACTAGCCTCTCCGAGCAGTACTTC
TRBD2,NA,TRBV20-1,TRBJ2-3,CSAETSGRADTQYF,TGCAGTGCTGAGACTAGCGGGAGGGCAGATACGCAGTATTTT
NA,NA,TRBV24-1,TRBJ1-3,CATSDSAGTRSGNTIYF,TGTGCCACCAGTGATTCCGCCGGGACAAGATCTGGAAACACCATATATTTT
NA,NA,TRBV3-1,TRBJ1-1,CASSQVKGDAEAFF,TGTGCCAGCAGCCAAGTTAAGGGTGACGCTGAAGCTTTCTTT
NA,NA,TRBV24-1,TRBJ2-3,CATSDFTGISSSTDTQYF,TGTGCCACCAGTGATTTCACGGGAATTAGTTCTAGCACAGATACACAGTATTTT
NA,NA,TRBV7-2,TRBJ2-7,CASSFSGGQYNEQYF,TGTGCCAGCAGCTTCTCGGGGGGACAGTACAATGAGCAGTACTTC
TRBD1,few,TRBV5-1,TRBJ2-1,CASSGGQEVNEQFF,TGCGCCAGCAGCGGGGGACAGGAGGTCAATGAGCAGTTCTTC
TRBD2,NA,TRBV4-1,TRBJ2-5,CASSPETSGGTLLETQYF,TGCGCCAGCAGCCCAGAGACTAGCGGGGGGACCCTGTTAGAGACCCAGTACTTC
NA,few,TRBV3-1,TRBJ2-5,CASSQGVGLGNEQYF,TGTGCCAGCAGCCAAGGCGTCGGGCTCGGCAATGAGCAGTACTTC
TRBD2,NA,TRBV6-5,TRBJ2-7,CASSTVGRASYEQYF,TGTGCCAGCAGTACCGTTGGGAGGGCCTCCTACGAGCAGTACTTC
NA,NA,TRBV6-5,TRBJ2-3,CASSYSKLRSGSDTQYF,TGTGCCAGCAGTTACTCGAAGTTACGGAGCGGTTCAGATACGCAGTATTTT
NA,NA,TRBV7-9,TRBJ2-3,CASSAPGISGQRTQYF,TGTGCCAGCAGCGCGCCCGGGATTAGCGGACAACGTACGCAGTATTTT